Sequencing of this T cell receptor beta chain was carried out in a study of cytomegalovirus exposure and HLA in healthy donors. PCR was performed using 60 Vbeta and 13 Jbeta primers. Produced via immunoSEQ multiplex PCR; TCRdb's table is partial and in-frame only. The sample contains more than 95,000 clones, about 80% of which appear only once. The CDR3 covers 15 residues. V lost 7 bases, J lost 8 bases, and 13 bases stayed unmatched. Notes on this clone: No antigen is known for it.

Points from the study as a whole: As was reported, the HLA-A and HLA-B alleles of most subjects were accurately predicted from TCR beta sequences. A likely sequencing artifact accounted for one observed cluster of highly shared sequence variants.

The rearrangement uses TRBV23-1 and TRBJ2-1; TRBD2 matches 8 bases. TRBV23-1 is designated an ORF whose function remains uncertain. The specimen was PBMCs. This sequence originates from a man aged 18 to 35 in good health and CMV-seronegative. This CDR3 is CASILPGLVVDEQFF. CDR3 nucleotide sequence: TGCGCCAGCATTTTACCGGGACTAGTCGTGGATGAGCAGTTCTTC.